This T cell receptor (beta chain) was profiled in a study of cytomegalovirus exposure and HLA in healthy donors. V lost 5 bases and J lost 5; bases outside the gene matches: 7. The CDR3 totals 13 residues. CDR1 SQVTM and CDR2 ANQGSEA come from the germline V gene. In the PCR, 60 Vbeta and 13 Jbeta primers were used. TCRdb's copy holds only in-frame clones and misses some; the assay was immunoSEQ multiplex PCR. Among 120,000 to 150,000 clones listed, approximately 83% were seen once. The sequenced material came from PBMCs. The gene calls are TRBV29-1 and TRBJ2-3; 7 bases fit TRBD2. This receptor was taken from a male donor in good health and CMV-seronegative. CDR3 DNA sequence: TGCAGCGTTTTTACGGGAGGCCTAGATACGCAGTATTTT. Its translation: CSVFTGGLDTQYF.